This T cell receptor beta chain is from a study of T cells after yellow fever vaccination. Study information: Preparation of fractions with low cell numbers was performed using SMART-Seq v4 Ultra Low Input.

The study made its TCR cDNA through 5'RACE template switching. That step introduced a universal primer site along with UMIs. TCRdb analysed the 5' RACE reads with MiXCR anew, one entry per CDR3 protein. Of some 160,000 distinct CDR3 sequences in the sample, about a tenth were seen once. CDR1 is PRHDT, CDR2 FYEKMQ, per germline (reference sequence). The CDR3 totals 12 residues. The ends were cut back, 5 bases at V and 6 bases at J, with 7 bases in the middle. This clonotype was seen many times. This receptor was taken from a man aged 18 to 29 who received the YFV17D yellow fever vaccine. The sample here was CD8+ T cells sorted from PBMCs, taken 45 days after the yellow fever booster vaccination. The chain employs TRBV13 and TRBJ2-2, with D perhaps TRBD1 (6 bases). This chain's CDR3 is CASSQGSGELFF. CDR3 DNA: TGTGCCAGCAGCCAGGGGTCCGGGGAGCTGTTTTTT.